The rows below give T cell receptor beta chains drawn from one sample of a study of blood T cells in healthy people across ages. TCRdb re-called the 5' RACE reads with MiXCR, one entry per CDR3 protein. Of over 950,000 distinct CDR3 sequences listed, just over 50% are singletons. Sequencing was performed on blood. These receptors all come from a woman aged 55-69 years in good health. Both conserved end residues are part of each CDR3. Fields, in order: D gene, J gene, clone size, V gene, CDR3 DNA, CDR3 protein. A D gene is named only where the DNA matches it firmly. Not all rows give a size; the values are once, few, many and, for expanded clones, a class.

D gene: .; J gene: TRBJ2-4; clone size: .; V gene: TRBV27; CDR3 DNA: TGTGCCAGCAGTCCCCTCGGGGGAGAGAAAAACATTCAGTACTTC; CDR3 protein: CASSPLGGEKNIQYF
D gene: .; J gene: TRBJ1-2; clone size: few; V gene: TRBV7-9; CDR3 DNA: TGTGCCAGCAGCCAGGGACAATACTATGGCTACACCTTC; CDR3 protein: CASSQGQYYGYTF
D gene: TRBD2; J gene: TRBJ2-3; clone size: few; V gene: TRBV4-1; CDR3 DNA: TGCGCCAGCAGCCAAGCCCACACCCGACTAGCGGGAGTTCGACATACGCAGTATTTT; CDR3 protein: CASSQAHTRLAGVRHTQYF
D gene: .; J gene: TRBJ2-7; clone size: .; V gene: TRBV7-2; CDR3 DNA: TGTGCCAGCAGCTTAGGCGGACCTAAAAGCTCCTACGAGCAGTACTTC; CDR3 protein: CASSLGGPKSSYEQYF
D gene: TRBD2; J gene: TRBJ2-7; clone size: .; V gene: TRBV20-1; CDR3 DNA: TGCAGTGTTATCGCTCCCGGGGGGGCCTACGAGCAGTACTTC; CDR3 protein: CSVIAPGGAYEQYF
D gene: .; J gene: TRBJ2-7; clone size: .; V gene: TRBV7-6; CDR3 DNA: TGTGCCAGCAGCTTAAGGCGGGTGGGGGAGAAGTACTTC; CDR3 protein: CASSLRRVGEKYF
D gene: TRBD2; J gene: TRBJ2-7; clone size: few; V gene: TRBV18; CDR3 DNA: TGTGCCAGCTCACCACCTAGCGGGAGGAGCTCCTACGAGCAGTACTTC; CDR3 protein: CASSPPSGRSSYEQYF
D gene: TRBD1; J gene: TRBJ1-6; clone size: few; V gene: TRBV2; CDR3 DNA: TGTGCCAGCAGTGGCCGGGACAGAAATTCACCCCTCCACTTT; CDR3 protein: CASSGRDRNSPLHF
D gene: TRBD1; J gene: TRBJ1-6; clone size: .; V gene: TRBV20-1; CDR3 DNA: TGCAGTGCACAGACAGGGGGCAAAGGTTCACCCCTCCACTTT; CDR3 protein: CSAQTGGKGSPLHF
D gene: TRBD2; J gene: TRBJ2-1; clone size: .; V gene: TRBV6-5; CDR3 DNA: TGTGCCAGCCGCGGACTAGCGGGAGGGCCGAGGGAGCAGTTCTTC; CDR3 protein: CASRGLAGGPREQFF
D gene: .; J gene: TRBJ2-5; clone size: many; V gene: TRBV6-2/TRBV6-3; CDR3 DNA: TGTGCCAGCAGTTACCCCCACGGGGCACAAGAGACCCAGTACTTC; CDR3 protein: CASSYPHGAQETQYF
D gene: .; J gene: TRBJ2-1; clone size: .; V gene: TRBV5-6; CDR3 DNA: TGTGCCAGCAGCCGGCCGGGGTACGACAATGAGCAGTTCTTC; CDR3 protein: CASSRPGYDNEQFF
D gene: .; J gene: TRBJ2-4; clone size: few; V gene: TRBV28; CDR3 DNA: TGTGCCAGCAGGAGTACAGTTCTAGCCAAAAACATTCAGTACTTC; CDR3 protein: CASRSTVLAKNIQYF
D gene: .; J gene: TRBJ1-2; clone size: .; V gene: TRBV20-1; CDR3 DNA: TGCAGTGCTAGAGCTCTGAGATATGGCTACACCTTC; CDR3 protein: CSARALRYGYTF
D gene: .; J gene: TRBJ2-2; clone size: .; V gene: TRBV28; CDR3 DNA: TGTGCCAGCACCCAGGGGGGGGCGTCGGCCGGGGAGCTGTTTTTT; CDR3 protein: CASTQGGASAGELFF
D gene: .; J gene: TRBJ2-7; clone size: many; V gene: TRBV29-1; CDR3 DNA: TGCAGCGCCGGGTCCTACGAGCAGTACTTC; CDR3 protein: CSAGSYEQYF
D gene: TRBD2; J gene: TRBJ2-3; clone size: .; V gene: TRBV4-1; CDR3 DNA: TGCGCCAGCAGCCAACCAAGCGGGAGGGCCTCGAATACGCAGTATTTT; CDR3 protein: CASSQPSGRASNTQYF
D gene: TRBD2; J gene: TRBJ2-5; clone size: .; V gene: TRBV4-1; CDR3 DNA: TGCGCCAGCAGCCCGTCGAGGCTAGCGGGGGGTACAAAAGAGACCCAGTACTTC; CDR3 protein: CASSPSRLAGGTKETQYF
D gene: TRBD1; J gene: TRBJ2-7; clone size: .; V gene: TRBV28; CDR3 DNA: TGTGCCAGCACCACAGGGGGCGCTGATGCCTACGAGCAGTACTTC; CDR3 protein: CASTTGGADAYEQYF
D gene: TRBD2; J gene: TRBJ2-3; clone size: many; V gene: TRBV5-5; CDR3 DNA: TGTGCCAGCAGACGAAGGGAGGGTCTCACAGATACGCAGTATTTT; CDR3 protein: CASRRREGLTDTQYF
D gene: .; J gene: TRBJ2-5; clone size: many; V gene: TRBV29-1; CDR3 DNA: TGCAGCGTGGACACAGGGATCTCCGGAGAGACCCAGTACTTC; CDR3 protein: CSVDTGISGETQYF
D gene: TRBD1; J gene: TRBJ2-5; clone size: .; V gene: TRBV30; CDR3 DNA: TGTGCCTGGAGTGACCCGACAGGGAAAGAGACCCAGTACTTC; CDR3 protein: CAWSDPTGKETQYF
D gene: .; J gene: TRBJ2-1; clone size: .; V gene: TRBV29-1; CDR3 DNA: TGCAGCGTTGAATCGTCGCGGGGCCTACAAGAGACCCAGTTCTTC; CDR3 protein: CSVESSRGLQETQFF
D gene: .; J gene: TRBJ2-7; clone size: .; V gene: TRBV29-1; CDR3 DNA: TGCAGCGTTGTATCGGGGGGCTCCTACAATGAGCAGTACTTC; CDR3 protein: CSVVSGGSYNEQYF
D gene: .; J gene: TRBJ1-4; clone size: .; V gene: TRBV14; CDR3 DNA: TGTGCCAGCGGAACGACAGTAAATGAAAAACTGTTTTTT; CDR3 protein: CASGTTVNEKLFF
D gene: TRBD2; J gene: TRBJ2-7; clone size: few; V gene: TRBV6-1; CDR3 DNA: TGTGCCAGCAGGGTAGCGGGAGGGCCATACGAGCAGTACTTC; CDR3 protein: CASRVAGGPYEQYF
D gene: TRBD2; J gene: TRBJ2-3; clone size: .; V gene: TRBV6-4; CDR3 DNA: TGTGCCAGCATGATGGCCCCTAGCGGGAGGGCGTGGACAGATACGCAGTATTTT; CDR3 protein: CASMMAPSGRAWTDTQYF
D gene: .; J gene: TRBJ1-6; clone size: once; V gene: TRBV20-1; CDR3 DNA: TGCAGTGCTAGAGTAAACATTAATTCACCCCTCCACTTT; CDR3 protein: CSARVNINSPLHF
D gene: .; J gene: TRBJ1-2; clone size: .; V gene: TRBV3-1; CDR3 DNA: TGTGCCAGCAGCCAAGACCGCGCGGGGGGGTCACTCTTACTTGGCTACACCTTC; CDR3 protein: CASSQDRAGGSLLLGYTF
D gene: TRBD2; J gene: TRBJ2-3; clone size: .; V gene: TRBV6-5; CDR3 DNA: TGTGCCAGCAGTTACTCGATAGCGGGAGTTAGCACAGATACGCAGTATTTT; CDR3 protein: CASSYSIAGVSTDTQYF
D gene: .; J gene: TRBJ2-3; clone size: .; V gene: TRBV4-3; CDR3 DNA: TGCGCCAGCAGCCAAGATTACGGGGGTAGCACAGATACGCAGTATTTT; CDR3 protein: CASSQDYGGSTDTQYF
D gene: TRBD2; J gene: TRBJ2-5; clone size: .; V gene: TRBV9; CDR3 DNA: TGTGCCAGCAGCGCCTTCGGGACTAGCGGGAACCAAGAGACCCAGTACTTC; CDR3 protein: CASSAFGTSGNQETQYF
D gene: .; J gene: TRBJ2-7; clone size: many; V gene: TRBV12-3/TRBV12-4; CDR3 DNA: TGTGCCAGCAGTTTTAATTCCGGGCTCCACGAGCAGTACTTC; CDR3 protein: CASSFNSGLHEQYF
D gene: TRBD1; J gene: TRBJ2-1; clone size: .; V gene: TRBV13; CDR3 DNA: TGTGCCAGCAGCTCCACCGGGACAGGGTTATATGAGCAGTTCTTC; CDR3 protein: CASSSTGTGLYEQFF
D gene: TRBD2; J gene: TRBJ2-7; clone size: .; V gene: TRBV4-1; CDR3 DNA: TGCGCCAGCAGCTTCCAGTGGGGCAGCGGGAGTTCACACGAGCAGTACTTC; CDR3 protein: CASSFQWGSGSSHEQYF
D gene: .; J gene: TRBJ1-5; clone size: .; V gene: TRBV20-1; CDR3 DNA: TGCAGTGCTAGAGATGAGGGGTATCAGCCCCAGCATTTT; CDR3 protein: CSARDEGYQPQHF
D gene: TRBD1; J gene: TRBJ1-1; clone size: .; V gene: TRBV27; CDR3 DNA: TGTGCCAGCAGTTTTGGGACAGCCACTGAAGCTTTCTTT; CDR3 protein: CASSFGTATEAFF
D gene: .; J gene: TRBJ1-1; clone size: .; V gene: TRBV3-1; CDR3 DNA: TGTGCCAGCAGCCAAGCTCGAGGCACTGAAGCTTTCTTT; CDR3 protein: CASSQARGTEAFF
D gene: TRBD1; J gene: TRBJ1-1; clone size: .; V gene: TRBV5-1; CDR3 DNA: TGCGCCAGCAGCTTGACGGCAGGGGGGACTGAAGCTTTCTTT; CDR3 protein: CASSLTAGGTEAFF
D gene: TRBD2; J gene: TRBJ2-3; clone size: many; V gene: TRBV7-3; CDR3 DNA: TGTGCCAGCAGCCCGGAAAGACTAGCGGGAATAACAGATACGCAGTATTTT; CDR3 protein: CASSPERLAGITDTQYF
D gene: .; J gene: TRBJ2-1; clone size: .; V gene: TRBV20-1; CDR3 DNA: TGCAGTGCCTCTCAAGGTCCCTACAATGAGCAGTTCTTC; CDR3 protein: CSASQGPYNEQFF
D gene: TRBD1; J gene: TRBJ2-5; clone size: few; V gene: TRBV15; CDR3 DNA: TGTGCCACCAGCAGAGATCAAGGGGGCCCAGAGACCCAGTACTTC; CDR3 protein: CATSRDQGGPETQYF
D gene: TRBD1; J gene: TRBJ2-1; clone size: .; V gene: TRBV29-1; CDR3 DNA: TGCAGCGTGATGGACAGGGGAGATGAGCAGTTCTTC; CDR3 protein: CSVMDRGDEQFF
D gene: TRBD1; J gene: TRBJ1-6; clone size: .; V gene: TRBV14; CDR3 DNA: TGTGCCAGCAGCCAAGATTGGGACAGGTCTTCCCTCCACTTT; CDR3 protein: CASSQDWDRSSLHF
D gene: .; J gene: TRBJ2-3; clone size: .; V gene: TRBV25-1; CDR3 DNA: TGTGCCAGCAGTGAAACCGGAGTTAGCACAGATACGCAGTATTTT; CDR3 protein: CASSETGVSTDTQYF
D gene: TRBD2; J gene: TRBJ2-5; clone size: few; V gene: TRBV7-2; CDR3 DNA: TGTGCCAGCAGCTTAGGGGTTCCGGGAGGGTTCGAGACCCAGTACTTC; CDR3 protein: CASSLGVPGGFETQYF